This entry features one T cell receptor beta chain sequence. Its antigen is not known. Sequencing was performed with immunoSEQ multiplex PCR; in TCRdb, only in-frame clones are kept and a portion is missing. This table holds 50,000 to 80,000 clones, 90% to 95% found once. The source of the sample is a study of graft-versus-host responses after intestinal transplantation. Findings of the study overall: In recipient marrow, GvH clones were found, and some appeared first in ileum or blood.

Germline trimming cut 2 bases from V and 8 bases from J; bases unmatched to any gene: 9. The CDR3 has 14 residues. Germline V gives CDR1 SGDLS, CDR2 YYNGEE. The TCR was taken from a human donor who was the organ donor for an intestinal transplant. V and J are TRBV9 and TRBJ1-1, with TRBD1 matching over 7 bases. The starting material was unstimulated CD8+ T cells sorted from spleen or lymph node cells, obtained before transplant. The CDR3 sequence: CASSVGGGSREAFF. The CDR3 nucleotides read TGTGCCAGCAGCGTTGGAGGGGGCTCGCGAGAAGCTTTCTTT. Full variable domain (outside the CDR3, taken from reference TRBV9 and TRBJ1-1): DSGVTQTPKHLITATGQRVTLRCSPRSGDLSVYWYQQSLDQGLQFLIQYYNGEERAKGNILERFSAQQFPDLHSELNLSSLELGDSALYFCASSVGGGSREAFFGQGTRLTVV.